This TCR beta chain was recovered during a study of blood T cell repertoires in COVID-19. Trimming removed 6 bases from V and 4 bases from J, with 19 bases in between. Germline loops: CDR1 MDHEN, CDR2 SYDVKM. The CDR3 consists of 16 residues. The study drew participants aged 18 to 89 years from 20 to 30 US areas. The study assigned cohorts using participant-reported clinical history. Each exposed participant met a COVID-19 case in the 2 weeks preceding study entry. Using immunoSEQ multiplex PCR, the repertoire was profiled, and TCRdb retains in-frame clones only, with some absent. The top ten hold about 1.9% of the sample, which has fewer than 350,000 clones, approximately 81% seen once.

Sequencing was performed on PBMCs or T cells enriched from blood (not recorded which). V and J are TRBV28 and TRBJ2-1; TRBD1 might be the D (6 bases). This clonotype was sampled from a woman in her 30s who had been exposed to COVID-19. In nucleotides, the CDR3 is TGTGCCAGCAGCAACAGACAGGATGGCAAGTACAATGAGCAGTTCTTC. It translates to CASSNRQDGKYNEQFF. Complete variable domain (other parts from reference TRBV28 and TRBJ2-1): DVKVTQSSRYLVKRTGEKVFLECVQDMDHENMFWYRQDPGLGLRLIYFSYDVKMKEKGDIPEGYSVSREKKERFSLILESASTNQTSMYLCASSNRQDGKYNEQFFGPGTRLTVL.